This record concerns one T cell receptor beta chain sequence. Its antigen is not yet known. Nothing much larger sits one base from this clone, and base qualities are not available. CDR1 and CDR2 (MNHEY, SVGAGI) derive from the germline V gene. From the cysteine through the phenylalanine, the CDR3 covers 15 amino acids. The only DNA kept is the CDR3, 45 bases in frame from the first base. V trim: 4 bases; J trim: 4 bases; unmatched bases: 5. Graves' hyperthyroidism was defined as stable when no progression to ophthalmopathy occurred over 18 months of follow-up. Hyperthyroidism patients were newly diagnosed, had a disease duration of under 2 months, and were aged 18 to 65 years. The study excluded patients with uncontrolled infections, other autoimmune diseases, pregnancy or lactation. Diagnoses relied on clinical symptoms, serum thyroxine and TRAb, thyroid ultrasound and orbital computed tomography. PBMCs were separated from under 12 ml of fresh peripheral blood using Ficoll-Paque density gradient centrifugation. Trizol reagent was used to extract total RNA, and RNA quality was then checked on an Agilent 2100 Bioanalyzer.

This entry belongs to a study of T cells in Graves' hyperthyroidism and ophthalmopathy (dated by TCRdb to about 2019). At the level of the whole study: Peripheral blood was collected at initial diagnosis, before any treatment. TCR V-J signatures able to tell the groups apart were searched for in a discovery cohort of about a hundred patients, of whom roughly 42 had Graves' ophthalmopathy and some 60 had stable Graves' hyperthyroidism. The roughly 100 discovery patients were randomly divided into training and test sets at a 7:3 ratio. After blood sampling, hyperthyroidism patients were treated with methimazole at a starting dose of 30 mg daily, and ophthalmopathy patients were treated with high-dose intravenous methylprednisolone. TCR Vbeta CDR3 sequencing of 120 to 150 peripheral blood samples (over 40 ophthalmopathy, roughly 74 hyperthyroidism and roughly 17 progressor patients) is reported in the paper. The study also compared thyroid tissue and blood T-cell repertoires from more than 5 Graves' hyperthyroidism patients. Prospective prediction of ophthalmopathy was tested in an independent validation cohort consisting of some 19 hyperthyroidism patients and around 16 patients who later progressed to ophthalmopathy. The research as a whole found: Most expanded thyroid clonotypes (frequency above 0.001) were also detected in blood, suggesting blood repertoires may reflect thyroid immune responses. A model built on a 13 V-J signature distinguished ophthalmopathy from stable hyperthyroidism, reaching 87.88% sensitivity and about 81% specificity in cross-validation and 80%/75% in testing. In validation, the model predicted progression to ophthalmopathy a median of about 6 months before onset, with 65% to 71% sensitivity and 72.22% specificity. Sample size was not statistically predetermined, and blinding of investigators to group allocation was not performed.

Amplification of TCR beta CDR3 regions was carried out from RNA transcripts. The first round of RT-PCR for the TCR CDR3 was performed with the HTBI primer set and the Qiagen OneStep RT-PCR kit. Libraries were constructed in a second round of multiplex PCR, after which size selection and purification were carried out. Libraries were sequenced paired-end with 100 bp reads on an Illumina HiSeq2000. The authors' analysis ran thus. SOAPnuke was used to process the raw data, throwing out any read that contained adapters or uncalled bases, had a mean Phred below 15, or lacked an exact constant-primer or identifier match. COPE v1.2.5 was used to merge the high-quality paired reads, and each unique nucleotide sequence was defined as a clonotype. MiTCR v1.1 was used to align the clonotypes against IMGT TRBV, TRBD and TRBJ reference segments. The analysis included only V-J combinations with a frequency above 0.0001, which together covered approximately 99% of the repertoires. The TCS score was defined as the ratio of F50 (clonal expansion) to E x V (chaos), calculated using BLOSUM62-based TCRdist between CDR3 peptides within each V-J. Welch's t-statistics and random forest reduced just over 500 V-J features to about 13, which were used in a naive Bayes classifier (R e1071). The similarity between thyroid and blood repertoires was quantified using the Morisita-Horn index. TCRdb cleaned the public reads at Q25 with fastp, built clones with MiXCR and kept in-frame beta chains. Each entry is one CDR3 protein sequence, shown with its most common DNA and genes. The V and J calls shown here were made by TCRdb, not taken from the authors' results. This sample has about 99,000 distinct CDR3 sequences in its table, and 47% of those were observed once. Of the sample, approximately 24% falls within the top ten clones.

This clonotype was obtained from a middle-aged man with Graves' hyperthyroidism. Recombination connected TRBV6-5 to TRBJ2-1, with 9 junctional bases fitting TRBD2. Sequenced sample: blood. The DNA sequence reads TGTGCCAGCAGTTTGCTAGCGGGGAATTACAATGAGCAGTTCTTC. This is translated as CASSLLAGNYNEQFF.